This T cell receptor (beta chain) was sequenced during a study of T cell responses to AZD1222 COVID-19 vaccine. Whole-study findings and limits: Increased Spike-specific TCR breadth and depth were observed after two AZD1222 doses. Females made up more of the donors, who were largely white British, and clonal diversity may have come out too low. No repertoire was sampled before or during the peak T cell response, only after it.

Clones were read by immunoSEQ multiplex PCR, and TCRdb kept only the in-frame ones, dropping some. The sample holds 130,000 or so clones, 70% to 90% seen once. Points on this clone: What it binds is unknown.

The source was peripheral blood, collected on day 0 of AZD1222 vaccination. This TCR was recovered from an adult in good health.

As DNA, the CDR3 is TGTGCCAGCAGTTACAGGGAAGAAGCTTTCTTT. This gives the protein CASSYREEAFF. The chain recombines TRBV12-3 or TRBV12-4 with TRBJ1-1, with D perhaps TRBD1 (6 bases). CDR3 length: 11 amino acids. V was cut by 4 bases and J by 8 bases, with 8 bases left in between.